The 21 T cell receptor beta chains given below trace back to one sample, sequenced in a study of identical twins. TCRdb re-derived calls from the 5' RACE reads in MiXCR, one entry per CDR3 protein. This sample has nearly 250,000 distinct CDR3 sequences, with 5.5% to 7% found just once. These sequences were also reported in another study, on yellow fever vaccine responses in identical twins.

The sequenced sample consisted of memory (CD45RO+) T cells sorted from blood. The source of these receptors is a woman aged 18-30 years in good health.

The rearrangement uses TRBV21-1 and TRBJ2-7. TRBV21-1 is described as a pseudogene. The length of the CDR3 is 17 residues. CDR3 protein: CASSKACTVTNTYEQYV. CDR3 in DNA: TGTGCCAGCAGCAAAGCGTGCACCGTTACCAACACCTACGAGCAGTACGTC.

This clonotype turned up a few times. Written as DNA, the CDR3 is TGTGCCACTGGACTAGCGGGAGGGCCCAATGAGCAGTTCTTC. Translation gives CATGLAGGPNEQFF. The rearrangement links TRBV7-8 to TRBJ2-1, with 15 bases identical to TRBD2. The CDR3 sequence is 14 residues long. The V gene end was trimmed by 10 bases and the J gene end by 6 bases; junction bases not matched to a gene: 4. CDR1 SGHVS and CDR2 FQNEAQ come from the germline V gene.

CDR3 sequence reads: CSAHLGSGESDTQYF. The CDR3 DNA is TGCAGTGCCCACCTCGGCAGCGGGGAGTCAGATACGCAGTATTTT. This chain uses TRBV20-1 with TRBJ2-3, with 7 bases identical to TRBD2. The CDR3 spans 15 residues. The germline V gene has CDR1 DFQATT and CDR2 SNEGSKA (reference sequence). The junction had 13 bases not matched to a gene; V was cut back by 6 bases and J by 4 bases.

This clonotype was observed at least ten times. The rearrangement uses TRBV20-1 and TRBJ1-5; D possibly corresponds to TRBD1 (6 bases). V was cut by 8 bases and J by 2 bases, with 19 bases left in between. The CDR3 is 15 amino acids. The V gene's germline CDR1 is DFQATT and CDR2 SNEGSKA (reference sequence). CDR3 sequence: CSTHPGVRGNQPQHF. CDR3 DNA sequence: TGCAGTACTCATCCAGGGGTTCGGGGCAATCAGCCCCAGCATTTT.

This clonotype came up many times. The V gene is TRBV3-1, the J gene TRBJ2-7, with D maybe TRBD2 (6 bases). Germline V gives CDR1 LGHDT, CDR2 YNNKEL (reference sequence). The V end lost 0 bases, the J end lost 3 bases, and 12 bases lay between the germline ends. The CDR3 has 15 residues. The CDR3 here is CASSQDISGFYEQYF. CDR3 nucleotide sequence: TGTGCCAGCAGCCAAGATATCAGCGGGTTCTACGAGCAGTACTTC.

This clonotype has only a few counts. The gene calls are TRBV7-9 and TRBJ2-5; 9 bases agree with TRBD1. The V segment lost 5 bases and the J segment 5 bases; nucleotides outside the gene matches: 6. This CDR3 is built from 14 residues. CDR1 and CDR2 from the germline V gene are SEHNR and FQNEAQ (reference sequence). CDR3 region: CASSIRTGEETQYF. The CDR3 DNA reads as TGTGCCAGCAGCATCAGGACAGGGGAGGAGACCCAGTACTTC.

This clonotype was observed many times. The rearrangement uses TRBV20-1 and TRBJ2-2, with TRBD1 matching 7 bases. In germline, CDR1 is DFQATT, CDR2 SNEGSKA (reference sequence). V was clipped by 3 bases and J by 2 bases; unmatched bases: 3. This CDR3 is built from 14 residues. DNA of the CDR3: TGCAGTGCTAGCCGGGACAGTAACACCGGGGAGCTGTTTTTT. Translated, it gives CSASRDSNTGELFF.

The chain combines TRBV7-9 with TRBJ1-1; possible D gene TRBD1, 5 bases. Looked up from germline, CDR1 is SEHNR and CDR2 is FQNEAQ (reference sequence). The CDR3 is 12 amino acids. V was shortened by 2 bases and J by 7 bases, with 8 bases between the two germline ends. CDR3 sequence (DNA): TGTGCCAGCAGCTTACGGGGGTTTGAAGCTTTCTTT. Translated, it gives CASSLRGFEAFF.

This clonotype occurred a few times. This chain links TRBV7-8 with TRBJ1-2, with a tentative D call TRBD1 (6 bases). V lost 2 bases and J lost 0, with 7 bases in between. Germline values: CDR1 SGHVS, CDR2 FQNEAQ. The CDR3 has 14 residues. CDR3 nucleotides: TGTGCCAGCAGCTTACGGACAGCTAACTATGGCTACACCTTC. Encoded protein: CASSLRTANYGYTF.

The table lists this clonotype with a few counts. The chain has TRBV27 and TRBJ2-2; TRBD1 or TRBD2 may be the D gene (7 bases each). Trimming shortened V by 5 bases and J by 0 bases, and 19 bases separated the two germline ends. Germline V gene sequence: CDR1 MNHEY, CDR2 SMNVEV (reference sequence). CDR3 length: 18 amino acids. This CDR3 is CASSRRGGGAANTGELFF. CDR3 coding DNA: TGTGCCAGCAGTCGAAGGGGAGGGGGCGCGGCGAACACCGGGGAGCTGTTTTTT.

In this sample, this clonotype turned up a few times. The chain carries TRBV5-1 and TRBJ2-7; 9 bases map to TRBD2. This CDR3 spans 14 amino acids. Germline V CDR1 and CDR2: SGHRS, YFSETQ. V gave up 3 bases and J gave up 5 bases; unmatched junction bases: 6. The CDR3 sequence is CASSSGTSRNEQYF. The CDR3 DNA reads as TGCGCCAGCAGCTCCGGGACTAGCAGGAACGAGCAGTACTTC.

In its sample, this clonotype was seen many times. The chain employs TRBV15 and TRBJ2-1; TRBD2 agrees at 10 bases. The trim removed 1 base at V and 8 bases at J, leaving 8 bases unmatched. Germline V CDR1 and CDR2: LNHNV, YYDKDF (reference sequence). This CDR3 has 16 amino acids. CDR3 in DNA: TGTGCCACCAGCAGAGTATCGAGCGGGAGGGGGGATGAGCAGTTCTTC. This sequence encodes CATSRVSSGRGDEQFF.

V gene TRBV20-1 combines with J gene TRBJ2-5; D possibly matches TRBD1 or TRBD2 (5 bases each). CDR1 and CDR2 from the germline V gene are DFQATT and SNEGSKA (reference sequence). With 3 bases removed from V and 5 bases from J, the gap between germline ends came to 7 bases. The CDR3 is 11 residues long. CDR3 sequence (DNA): TGCAGTGCTAGGAGGGGCGAGACCCAGTACTTC. Translated: CSARRGETQYF.

A few counts support this clonotype. This rearrangement joins TRBV6-1 to TRBJ2-7, with 7 nucleotides matching TRBD1. This CDR3 contains 14 residues. Per the germline V gene, CDR1 is MNHNS and CDR2 is SASEGT. J lost 6 bases, V lost 6 bases, and 11 bases had no gene match. The CDR3 region has the DNA TGTGCCAGCAGCCCGACAGGGACCCAGGGCGAGCAGTACTTC. Its protein product is CASSPTGTQGEQYF.

CDR3 protein: CASSDRTGRKDTQYF. The DNA for the CDR3 is TGTGCCAGCAGCGATCGGACAGGGAGGAAAGATACGCAGTATTTT. V usage is TRBV7-9 and J usage is TRBJ2-3, with TRBD1 identical over 8 bases. CDR3 length: 15 residues. Germline CDR1 SEHNR, CDR2 FQNEAQ (reference sequence). The V and J ends lost 5 bases and 5 bases, in that order; junction bases with no gene match: 9.

The genes are TRBV28 and TRBJ2-7, with D unclear. V dropped 3 bases and J dropped 2 bases, with 17 bases sitting between them. Germline assignment: CDR1 MDHEN and CDR2 SYDVKM. This CDR3 region has 16 residues. CDR3 sequence: CASSLLGSAGAYEQYF. Written as DNA, the CDR3 is TGTGCCAGCAGTTTGTTAGGCTCCGCCGGTGCCTACGAGCAGTACTTC. The entire variable domain, with the rest obtained from reference TRBV28 and TRBJ2-7, is as follows: DVKVTQSSRYLVKRTGEKVFLECVQDMDHENMFWYRQDPGLGLRLIYFSYDVKMKEKGDIPEGYSVSREKKERFSLILESASTNQTSMYLCASSLLGSAGAYEQYFGPGTRLTVT.

The rearrangement uses TRBV7-2 and TRBJ2-6, with 8 bases aligning to TRBD1. After removal of 0 bases from V and 2 bases from J, the junction contained 0 bases not matched to a gene. Germline loops: CDR1 SGHTA, CDR2 FQGNSA. CDR3 size: 16 residues. This CDR3 is CASSLADRAGANVLTF. DNA of the CDR3: TGTGCCAGCAGCTTAGCGGACAGGGCTGGGGCCAACGTCCTGACTTTC.

This clonotype came up many times. The V call is TRBV29-1, the J call TRBJ1-1, with D hard to call. V was pared by 5 bases and J by 5 bases, with 12 bases between. The CDR3 totals 12 residues. Germline CDR1 is SQVTM and CDR2 is ANQGSEA. This CDR3 reads CSVREGRTEAFF. The CDR3, as DNA: TGCAGCGTTCGCGAAGGCAGAACTGAAGCTTTCTTT.

This clonotype was seen a few times. This may arise from a read error, as a much more abundant clone is one base away. This chain connects TRBV2 to TRBJ2-1; D remains ambiguous. Trimming shortened V by 4 bases and J by 3 bases, and 1 base separated the two germline ends. The CDR3 contains 11 residues. Germline V lookup: CDR1 SNHLY, CDR2 FYNNEI. CDR3: CASSVYNEQFF. CDR3 coding DNA: TGTGCCAGCAGTGTCTACAATGAGCAGTTCTTC.

V is TRBV20-1 and J is TRBJ2-1; 11 bases are shared with TRBD2. Trimming cost V 4 bases and J 3 bases; bases outside gene matches: 5. CDR3 length: 15 residues. Germline lookup yields CDR1 DFQATT and CDR2 SNEGSKA (reference sequence). CDR3 DNA: TGCAGTGCTATTGGAGGACTAGCGGGCTACAATGAGCAGTTCTTC. Protein sequence: CSAIGGLAGYNEQFF.

This clonotype was counted ten times or more. The chain combines TRBV5-1 with TRBJ1-4; D is undetermined. Trimming took 4 bases from V and 8 from J, leaving 21 bases between them. Germline lookup yields CDR1 SGHRS and CDR2 YFSETQ. CDR3 length: 16 residues. As DNA, the CDR3 is TGCGCCAGCAGCGGGGAACCGGGCCTAGGTGGGGAAAAACTGTTTTTT. Protein: CASSGEPGLGGEKLFF.